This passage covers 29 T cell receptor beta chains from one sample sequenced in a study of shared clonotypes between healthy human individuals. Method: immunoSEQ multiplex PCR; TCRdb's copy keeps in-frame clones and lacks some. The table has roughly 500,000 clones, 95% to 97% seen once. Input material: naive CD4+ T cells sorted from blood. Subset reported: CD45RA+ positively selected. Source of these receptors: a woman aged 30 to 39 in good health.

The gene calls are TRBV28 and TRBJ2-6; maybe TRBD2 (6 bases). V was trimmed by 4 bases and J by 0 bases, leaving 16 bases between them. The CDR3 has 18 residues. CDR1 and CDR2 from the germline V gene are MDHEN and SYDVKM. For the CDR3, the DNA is TGTGCCAGCAGTTCCGGGAGCGGCCTTAGCTCTGGGGCCAACGTCCTGACTTTC. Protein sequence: CASSSGSGLSSGANVLTF.

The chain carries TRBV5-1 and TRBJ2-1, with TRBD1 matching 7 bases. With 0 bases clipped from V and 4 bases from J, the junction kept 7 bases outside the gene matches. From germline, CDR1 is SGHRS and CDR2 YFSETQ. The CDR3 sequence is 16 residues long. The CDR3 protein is CASSLGGTALYNEQFF. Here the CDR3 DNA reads TGCGCCAGCAGCTTGGGTGGGACAGCGCTATACAATGAGCAGTTCTTC.

Here the CDR3 reads CASSLGMGTYTEAFF. The CDR3 DNA reads TGCGCCAGCAGCTTAGGTATGGGTACCTACACTGAAGCTTTCTTT. V gene TRBV5-1 combines with J gene TRBJ1-1; D remains ambiguous. V lost 2 bases, J lost 3 bases, and 14 bases lay in between. The CDR3 extends over 15 amino acids. Germline V lookup: CDR1 SGHRS, CDR2 YFSETQ. The full variable domain, completed using reference TRBV5-1 and TRBJ1-1, is KAGVTQTPRYLIKTRGQQVTLSCSPISGHRSVSWYQQTPGQGLQFLFEYFSETQRNKGNFPGRFSGRQFSNSRSEMNVSTLELGDSALYLCASSLGMGTYTEAFFGQGTRLTVV.

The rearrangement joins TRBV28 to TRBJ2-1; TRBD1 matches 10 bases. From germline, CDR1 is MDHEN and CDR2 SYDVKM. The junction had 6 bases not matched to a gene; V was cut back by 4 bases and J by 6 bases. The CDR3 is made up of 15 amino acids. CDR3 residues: CASSSDRGLSNEQFF. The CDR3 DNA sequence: TGTGCCAGCAGTTCGGACAGGGGGTTGTCCAATGAGCAGTTCTTC. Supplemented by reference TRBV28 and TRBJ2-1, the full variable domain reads DVKVTQSSRYLVKRTGEKVFLECVQDMDHENMFWYRQDPGLGLRLIYFSYDVKMKEKGDIPEGYSVSREKKERFSLILESASTNQTSMYLCASSSDRGLSNEQFFGPGTRLTVL.

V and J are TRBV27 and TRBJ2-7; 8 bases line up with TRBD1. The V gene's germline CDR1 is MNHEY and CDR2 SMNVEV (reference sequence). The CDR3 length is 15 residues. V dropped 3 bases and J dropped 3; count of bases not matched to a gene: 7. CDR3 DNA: TGTGCCAGCAGTTTTGGGGACAGGCGAGACTACGAGCAGTACTTC. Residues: CASSFGDRRDYEQYF.

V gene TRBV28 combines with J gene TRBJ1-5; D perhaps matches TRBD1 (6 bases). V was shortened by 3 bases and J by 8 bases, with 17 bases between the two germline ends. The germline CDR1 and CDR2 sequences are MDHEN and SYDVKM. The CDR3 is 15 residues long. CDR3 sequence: CASSFPSKGGKPQHF. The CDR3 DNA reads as TGTGCCAGCAGTTTCCCCTCCAAAGGGGGGAAGCCCCAGCATTTT.

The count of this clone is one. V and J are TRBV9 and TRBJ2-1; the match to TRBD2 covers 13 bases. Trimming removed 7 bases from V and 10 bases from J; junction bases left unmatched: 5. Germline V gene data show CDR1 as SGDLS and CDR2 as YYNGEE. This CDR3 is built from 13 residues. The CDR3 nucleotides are TGTGCCAGCGGGACTAGCGGGACGGAGGAGCAGTTCTTC. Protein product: CASGTSGTEEQFF. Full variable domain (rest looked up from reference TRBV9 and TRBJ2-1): DSGVTQTPKHLITATGQRVTLRCSPRSGDLSVYWYQQSLDQGLQFLIQYYNGEERAKGNILERFSAQQFPDLHSELNLSSLELGDSALYFCASGTSGTEEQFFGPGTRLTVL.

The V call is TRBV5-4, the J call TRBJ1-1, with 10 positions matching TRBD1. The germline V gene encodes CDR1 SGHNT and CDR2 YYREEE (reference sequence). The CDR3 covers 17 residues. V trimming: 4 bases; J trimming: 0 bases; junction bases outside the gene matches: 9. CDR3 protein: CASSRQGQGLMNTEAFF. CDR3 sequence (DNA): TGTGCCAGCAGCCGACAGGGACAGGGGTTAATGAACACTGAAGCTTTCTTT.

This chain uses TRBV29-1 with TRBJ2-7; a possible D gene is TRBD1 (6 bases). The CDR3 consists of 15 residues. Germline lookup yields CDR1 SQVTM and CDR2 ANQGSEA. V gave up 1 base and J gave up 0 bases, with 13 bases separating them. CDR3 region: CSVEATGHGSYEQYF. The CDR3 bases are TGCAGCGTTGAAGCCACGGGACACGGCTCCTACGAGCAGTACTTC.

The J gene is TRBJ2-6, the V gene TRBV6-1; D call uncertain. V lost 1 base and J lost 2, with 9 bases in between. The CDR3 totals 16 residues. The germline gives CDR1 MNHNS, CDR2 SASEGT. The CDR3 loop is CASSEDMNTGANVLTF. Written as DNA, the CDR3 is TGTGCCAGCAGTGAAGACATGAATACTGGGGCCAACGTCCTGACTTTC.

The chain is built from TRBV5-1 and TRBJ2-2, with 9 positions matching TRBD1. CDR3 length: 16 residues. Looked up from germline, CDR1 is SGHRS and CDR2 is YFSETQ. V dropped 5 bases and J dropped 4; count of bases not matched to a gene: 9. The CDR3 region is CASRSLDRGGTGELFF. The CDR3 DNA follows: TGCGCCAGCAGAAGTTTGGACAGGGGCGGCACCGGGGAGCTGTTTTTT.

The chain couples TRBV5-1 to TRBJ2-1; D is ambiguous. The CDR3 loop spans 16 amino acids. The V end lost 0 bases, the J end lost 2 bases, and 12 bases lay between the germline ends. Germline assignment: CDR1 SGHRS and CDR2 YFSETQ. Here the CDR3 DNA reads TGCGCCAGCAGCTTGGTGGTGTCAGACCCCTACAATGAGCAGTTCTTC. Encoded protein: CASSLVVSDPYNEQFF. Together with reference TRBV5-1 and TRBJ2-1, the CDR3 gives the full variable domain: KAGVTQTPRYLIKTRGQQVTLSCSPISGHRSVSWYQQTPGQGLQFLFEYFSETQRNKGNFPGRFSGRQFSNSRSEMNVSTLELGDSALYLCASSLVVSDPYNEQFFGPGTRLTVL.

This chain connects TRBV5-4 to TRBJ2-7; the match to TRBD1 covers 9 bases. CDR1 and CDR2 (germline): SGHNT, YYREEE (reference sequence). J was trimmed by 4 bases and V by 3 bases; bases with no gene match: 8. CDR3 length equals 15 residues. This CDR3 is CASSSQQGASYEQYF. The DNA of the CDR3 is TGTGCCAGCAGCTCTCAACAGGGGGCCTCTTACGAGCAGTACTTC.

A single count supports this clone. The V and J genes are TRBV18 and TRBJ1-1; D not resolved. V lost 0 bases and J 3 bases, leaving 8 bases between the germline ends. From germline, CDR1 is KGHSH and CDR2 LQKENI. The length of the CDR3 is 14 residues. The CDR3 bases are TGTGCCAGCTCACCACCGTTTCCGGACACTGAAGCTTTCTTT. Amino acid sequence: CASSPPFPDTEAFF.

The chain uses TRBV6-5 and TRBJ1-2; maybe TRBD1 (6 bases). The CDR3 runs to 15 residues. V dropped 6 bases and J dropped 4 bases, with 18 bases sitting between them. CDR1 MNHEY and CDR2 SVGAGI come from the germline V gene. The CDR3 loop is CASSPEGGRIYGYTF. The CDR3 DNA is TGTGCCAGCAGCCCCGAGGGGGGGCGCATCTATGGCTACACCTTC.

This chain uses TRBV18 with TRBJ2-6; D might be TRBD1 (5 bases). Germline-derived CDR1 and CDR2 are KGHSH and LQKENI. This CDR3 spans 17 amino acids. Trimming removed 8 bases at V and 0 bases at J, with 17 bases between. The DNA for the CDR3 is TGTGCCAGCGCGATGGGGCAGTCCTACTCTGGGGCCAACGTCCTGACTTTC. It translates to CASAMGQSYSGANVLTF. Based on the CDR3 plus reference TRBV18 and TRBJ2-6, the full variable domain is NAGVMQNPRHLVRRRGQEARLRCSPMKGHSHVYWYRQLPEEGLKFMVYLQKENIIDESGMPKERFSAEFPKEGPSILRIQQVVRGDSAAYFCASAMGQSYSGANVLTFGAGSRLTVL.

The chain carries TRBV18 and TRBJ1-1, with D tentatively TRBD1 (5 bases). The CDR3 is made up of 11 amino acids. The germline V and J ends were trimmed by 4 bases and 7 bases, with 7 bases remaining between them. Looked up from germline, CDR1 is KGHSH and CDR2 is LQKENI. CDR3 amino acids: CASSQQGEAFF. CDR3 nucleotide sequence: TGTGCCAGCTCACAGCAGGGTGAAGCTTTCTTT. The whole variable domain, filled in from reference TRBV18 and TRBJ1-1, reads NAGVMQNPRHLVRRRGQEARLRCSPMKGHSHVYWYRQLPEEGLKFMVYLQKENIIDESGMPKERFSAEFPKEGPSILRIQQVVRGDSAAYFCASSQQGEAFFGQGTRLTVV.

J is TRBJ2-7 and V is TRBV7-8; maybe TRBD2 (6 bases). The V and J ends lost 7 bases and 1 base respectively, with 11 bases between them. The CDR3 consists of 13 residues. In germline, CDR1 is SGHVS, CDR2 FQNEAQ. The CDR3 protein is CASTLSGSYEQYF. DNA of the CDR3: TGTGCCAGCACCCTAAGCGGGTCCTACGAGCAGTACTTC.

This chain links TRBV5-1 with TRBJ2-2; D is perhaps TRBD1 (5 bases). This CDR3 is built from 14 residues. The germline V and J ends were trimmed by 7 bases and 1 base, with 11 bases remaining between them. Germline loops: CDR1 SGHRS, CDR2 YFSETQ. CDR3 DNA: TGCGCCAGCGGGCTCACAGGGAACACCGGGGAGCTGTTTTTT. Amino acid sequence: CASGLTGNTGELFF.

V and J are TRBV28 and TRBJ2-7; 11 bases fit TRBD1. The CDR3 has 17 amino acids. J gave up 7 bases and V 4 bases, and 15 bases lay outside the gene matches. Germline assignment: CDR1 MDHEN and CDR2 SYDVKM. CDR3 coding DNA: TGTGCCAGCAGTTCGGGACAGGGGGGGACACCAGTTAAGGAGCAGTACTTC. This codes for CASSSGQGGTPVKEQYF.

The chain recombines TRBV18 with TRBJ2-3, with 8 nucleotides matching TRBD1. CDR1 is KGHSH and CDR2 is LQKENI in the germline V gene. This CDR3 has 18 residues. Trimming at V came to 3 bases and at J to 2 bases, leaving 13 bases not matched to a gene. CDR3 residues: CASSPVGRQGSVTDTQYF. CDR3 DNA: TGTGCCAGCTCACCTGTTGGGAGACAGGGGTCCGTCACAGATACGCAGTATTTT.

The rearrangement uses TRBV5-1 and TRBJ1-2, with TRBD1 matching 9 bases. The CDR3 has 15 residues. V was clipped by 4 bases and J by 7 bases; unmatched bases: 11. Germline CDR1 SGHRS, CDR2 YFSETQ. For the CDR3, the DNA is TGCGCCAGCAGCCTCCCCACCGGGACAGGGAGTGGCTACACCTTC. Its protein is CASSLPTGTGSGYTF.

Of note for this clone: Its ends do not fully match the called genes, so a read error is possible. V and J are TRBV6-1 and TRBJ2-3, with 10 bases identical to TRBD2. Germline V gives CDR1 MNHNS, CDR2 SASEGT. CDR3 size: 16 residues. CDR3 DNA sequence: TGTGCCAGCAGTAAAGCGGGAGGGCCCATCACAGATACGCAGTATTTT. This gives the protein CASSKAGGPITDTQYF.

For the CDR3, the DNA is TGTGCCAGCGGGGCCCGGGGAGAGCAGTACTTC. Translated, it gives CASGARGEQYF. V and J are TRBV25-1 and TRBJ2-7, with D perhaps being TRBD1 or TRBD2 (5 bases each). CDR3 size: 11 residues. Trimming took off 8 bases at V and 7 bases at J, with 12 bases between the two ends. Germline V gene lookup returns CDR1 MGHDK and CDR2 SYGVNS.

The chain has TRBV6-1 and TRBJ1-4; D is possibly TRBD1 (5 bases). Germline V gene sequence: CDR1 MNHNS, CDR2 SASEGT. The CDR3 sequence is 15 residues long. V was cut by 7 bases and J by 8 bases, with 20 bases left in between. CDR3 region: CASIPHRKRDEKLFF. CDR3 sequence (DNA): TGTGCCAGCATACCCCACAGGAAAAGGGACGAAAAACTGTTTTTT.

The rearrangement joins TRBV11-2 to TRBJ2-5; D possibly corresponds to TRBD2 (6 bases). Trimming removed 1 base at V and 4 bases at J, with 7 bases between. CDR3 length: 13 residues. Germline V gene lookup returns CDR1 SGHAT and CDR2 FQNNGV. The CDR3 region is CASSLAGAETQYF. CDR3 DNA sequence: TGTGCCAGCAGCTTAGCGGGAGCAGAGACCCAGTACTTC.

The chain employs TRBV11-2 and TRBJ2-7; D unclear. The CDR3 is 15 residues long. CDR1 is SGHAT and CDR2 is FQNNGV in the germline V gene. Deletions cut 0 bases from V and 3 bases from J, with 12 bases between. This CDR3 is CASSLDLAEIYEQYF. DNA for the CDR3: TGTGCCAGCAGCTTAGATCTCGCTGAAATCTACGAGCAGTACTTC.

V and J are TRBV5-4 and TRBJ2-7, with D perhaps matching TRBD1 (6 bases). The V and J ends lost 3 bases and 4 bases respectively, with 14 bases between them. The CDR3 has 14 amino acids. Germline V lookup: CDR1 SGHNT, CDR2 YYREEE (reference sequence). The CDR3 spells CASSWETGTYEQYF. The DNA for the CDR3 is TGTGCCAGCAGCTGGGAAACAGGGACGTACGAGCAGTACTTC.

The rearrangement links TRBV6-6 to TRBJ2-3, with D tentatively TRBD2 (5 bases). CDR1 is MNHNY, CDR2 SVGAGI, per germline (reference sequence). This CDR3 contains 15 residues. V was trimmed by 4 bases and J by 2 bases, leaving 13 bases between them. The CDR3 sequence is CASSWRTPSTDTQYF. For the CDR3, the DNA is TGTGCCAGCAGTTGGCGGACTCCTTCCACAGATACGCAGTATTTT.